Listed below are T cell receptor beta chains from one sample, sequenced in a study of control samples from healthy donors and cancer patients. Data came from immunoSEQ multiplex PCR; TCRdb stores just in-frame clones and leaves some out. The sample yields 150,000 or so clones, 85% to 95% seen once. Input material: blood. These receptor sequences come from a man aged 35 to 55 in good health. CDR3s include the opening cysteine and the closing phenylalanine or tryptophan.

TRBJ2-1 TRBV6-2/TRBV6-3 CASSYSNGGHEQFF
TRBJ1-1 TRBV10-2 CASMSYGKDFEAFF
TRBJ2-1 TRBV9 CASSVEGLAGGHEQFF
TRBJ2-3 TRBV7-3 CASRFGGTDTQYF
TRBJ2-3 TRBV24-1 CATSDSIGTPQGDTQYF
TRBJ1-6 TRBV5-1 CASSRERQGRDSPLHF
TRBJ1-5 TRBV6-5 CASRYGYNQPQHF
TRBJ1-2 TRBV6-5 CASSFQGRDGYTF
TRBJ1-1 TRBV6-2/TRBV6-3 CASSQSSEAFF
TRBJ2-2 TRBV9 CASSAGQNTGELFF
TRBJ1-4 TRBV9 CASSVSQGTNEKLFF
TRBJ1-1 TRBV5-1 CASSSDRVYTEAFF
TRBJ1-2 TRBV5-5 CASSRLRDGLYGYTF
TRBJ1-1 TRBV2 CASSEYRRTLVNTEAFF
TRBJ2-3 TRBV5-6 CASSPGSRDTQYF
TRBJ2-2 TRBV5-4 CASSQESYTGELFF
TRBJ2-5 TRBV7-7 CASSLVRNKKETQYF
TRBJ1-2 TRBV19 CASSATGFNYGYTF
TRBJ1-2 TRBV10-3 CAISGQGNTYGYTF
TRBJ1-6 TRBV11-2 CASSLKQLNNSPLHF
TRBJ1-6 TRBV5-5 CASSVQGRTYNSPLHF
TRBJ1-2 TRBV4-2 CASSQEGGGPWTVYTF